This T cell receptor beta chain was documented in a study of blood T cell repertoires in COVID-19 (dated by TCRdb to about 2020). Context from the whole study: The collaborator samples originated in the United States, Italy and Spain and spanned the acute and convalescent phases of COVID-19. The material from the prospective study consisted of cDNA or gDNA derived from T cells, B-cell-depleted T cells, or PBMCs. Subjects who had been exposed to COVID-19, were actively infected with it, or had recovered from it provided the deeply sampled blood TCRbeta repertoires that made up the dataset. A freely available public database, intended as a resource for researchers studying the immune response to SARS-CoV-2, is where the repertoires were released. Samples came from the ongoing ImmuneRACE study (first 160 participants) plus 1,254 subjects from 6 global collaborators. Nearly every sample came with metadata listing a de-identified subject ID, COVID-19 status, age in years and sex. Where HLA class I and class II types were available, the types were taken from metadata supplied by the sample provider, not from assay-based typing. The research as a whole found: The quantity of clinical and demographic metadata differed by source and by participant and was supplied without curation.

The germline V gene specifies MNHEY as CDR1 and SVGEGT as CDR2. The CDR3 holds 14 amino acids from the cysteine to the phenylalanine. Solely the CDR3 DNA is kept, with 42 bases framed from the first base. Trimming removed 6 bases from V and 3 bases from J, leaving 12 bases between the germline ends. TCRbeta CDR3 regions were amplified from genomic DNA using the immunoSEQ Assay, a bias-controlled multiplex PCR. Turning to the authors' computational methods: The number of nucleated cells in each sample was estimated from the amplification of reference gene primers within the assay. To quantify the absolute abundance of each unique TCRbeta CDR3 rearrangement, sequence reads were collapsed and filtered. For each sample, productive Simpson clonality was calculated as the square root of Simpson's diversity index over productive rearrangements. TCRdb re-hosts the immuneACCESS table, in-frame sequences only. Its copies lack some clones; in the studies checked, an unresolved V gene accounts for under half of them, and the cause for the rest is not known. The V and J calls and clone size are taken from that table; D and trimming were inferred from the DNA. The sample has a few hundred thousand clones on record, around 87% of them singletons. The ten largest clones add up to 2% to 3% of the sample.

A remark on this clone: Its antigen is still unknown. The sample holds no much larger clone one base away, and base qualities are not on file.

Collaborating institutions collected whole blood in K2EDTA tubes following their own protocols. For TCRbeta analysis, collaborators shipped samples as frozen whole blood, isolated PBMCs, or DNA extracted from either of those sample types. The source material was peripheral blood. This receptor was taken from a woman in her forties or fifties with acute or convalescent COVID-19. This sequence uses TRBV6-2 or TRBV6-3 and TRBJ1-5; the D gene is not confidently resolved. This receptor carries the CDR3 CASSYIPSNQPQHF. The DNA sequence reads TGTGCCAGCAGCTATATCCCCTCCAATCAGCCCCAGCATTTT.